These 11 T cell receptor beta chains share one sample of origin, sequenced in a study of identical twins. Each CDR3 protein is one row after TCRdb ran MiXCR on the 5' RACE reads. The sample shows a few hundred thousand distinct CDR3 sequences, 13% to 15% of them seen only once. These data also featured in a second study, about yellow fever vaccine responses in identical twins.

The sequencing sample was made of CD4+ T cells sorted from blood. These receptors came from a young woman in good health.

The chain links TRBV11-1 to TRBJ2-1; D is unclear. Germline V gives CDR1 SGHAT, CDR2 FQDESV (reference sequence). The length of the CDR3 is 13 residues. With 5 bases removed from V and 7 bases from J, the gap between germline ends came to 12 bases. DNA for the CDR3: TGTGCCAGCAGCGCACGACTGGAGAATGAGCAGTTCTTC. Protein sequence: CASSARLENEQFF.

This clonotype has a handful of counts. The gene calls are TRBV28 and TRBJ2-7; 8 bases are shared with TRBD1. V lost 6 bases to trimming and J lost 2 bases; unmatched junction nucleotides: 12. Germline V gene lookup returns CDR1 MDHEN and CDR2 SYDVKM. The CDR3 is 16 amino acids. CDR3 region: CASSPPGGQGAYEQYF. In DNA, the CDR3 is TGTGCCAGCAGCCCCCCTGGCGGACAGGGTGCCTACGAGCAGTACTTC.

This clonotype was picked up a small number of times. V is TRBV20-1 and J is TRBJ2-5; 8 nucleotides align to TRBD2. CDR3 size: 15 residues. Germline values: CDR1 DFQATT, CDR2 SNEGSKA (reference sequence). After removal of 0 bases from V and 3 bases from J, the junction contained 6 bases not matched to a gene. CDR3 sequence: CSARDQRGKKETQYF. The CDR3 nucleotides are TGCAGTGCTAGAGATCAGCGGGGGAAGAAAGAGACCCAGTACTTC.

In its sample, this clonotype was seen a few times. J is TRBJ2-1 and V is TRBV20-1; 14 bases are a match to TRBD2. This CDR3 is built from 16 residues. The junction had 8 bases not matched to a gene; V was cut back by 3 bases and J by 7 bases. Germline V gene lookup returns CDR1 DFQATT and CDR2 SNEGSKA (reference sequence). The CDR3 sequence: CSARGGRTSGRNEQFF. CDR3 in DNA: TGCAGTGCTAGGGGGGGCCGGACTAGCGGGAGGAATGAGCAGTTCTTC.

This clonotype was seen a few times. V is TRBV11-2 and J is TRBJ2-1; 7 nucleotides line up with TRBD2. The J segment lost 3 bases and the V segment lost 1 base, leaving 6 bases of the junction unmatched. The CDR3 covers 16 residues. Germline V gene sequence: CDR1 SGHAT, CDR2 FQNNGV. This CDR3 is CASSLVVAGLYNEQFF. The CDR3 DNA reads TGTGCCAGCAGCTTAGTTGTAGCGGGCCTCTACAATGAGCAGTTCTTC. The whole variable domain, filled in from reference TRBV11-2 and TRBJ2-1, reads EAGVAQSPRYKIIEKRQSVAFWCNPISGHATLYWYQQILGQGPKLLIQFQNNGVVDDSQLPKDRFSAERLKGVDSTLKIQPAKLEDSAVYLCASSLVVAGLYNEQFFGPGTRLTVL.

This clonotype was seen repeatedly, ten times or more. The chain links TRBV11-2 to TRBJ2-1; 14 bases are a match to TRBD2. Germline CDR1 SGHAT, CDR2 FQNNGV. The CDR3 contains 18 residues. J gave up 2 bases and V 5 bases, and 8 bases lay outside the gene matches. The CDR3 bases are TGTGCCAGCAGCATCGGGACTAGCGGGAGAGAAGCCTACAATGAGCAGTTCTTC. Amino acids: CASSIGTSGREAYNEQFF.

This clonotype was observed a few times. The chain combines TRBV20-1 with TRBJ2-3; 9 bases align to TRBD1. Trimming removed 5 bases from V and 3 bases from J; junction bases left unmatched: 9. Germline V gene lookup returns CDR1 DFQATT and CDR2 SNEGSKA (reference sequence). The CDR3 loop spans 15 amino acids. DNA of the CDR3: TGCAGTGCTTTCACGCCGGGACAGGGAACAGATACGCAGTATTTT. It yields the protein CSAFTPGQGTDTQYF.

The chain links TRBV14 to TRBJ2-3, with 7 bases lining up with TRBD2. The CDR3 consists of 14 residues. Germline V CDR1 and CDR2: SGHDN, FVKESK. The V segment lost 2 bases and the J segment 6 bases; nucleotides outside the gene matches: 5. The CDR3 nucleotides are TGTGCCAGCAGCCAAATGACTAGCTGGGATACGCAGTATTTT. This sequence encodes CASSQMTSWDTQYF.

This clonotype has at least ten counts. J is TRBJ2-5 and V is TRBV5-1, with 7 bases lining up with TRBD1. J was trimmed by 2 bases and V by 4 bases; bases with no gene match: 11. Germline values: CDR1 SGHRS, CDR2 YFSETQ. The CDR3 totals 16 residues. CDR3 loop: CASSLGTAVKQETQYF. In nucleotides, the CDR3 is TGCGCCAGCAGCCTAGGGACAGCAGTTAAACAAGAGACCCAGTACTTC.

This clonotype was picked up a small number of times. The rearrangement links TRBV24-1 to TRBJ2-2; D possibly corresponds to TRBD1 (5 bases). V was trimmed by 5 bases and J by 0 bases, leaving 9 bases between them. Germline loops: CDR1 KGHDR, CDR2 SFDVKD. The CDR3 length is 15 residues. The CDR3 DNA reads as TGTGCCACCAGTGCGCTGACAGCGAACACCGGGGAGCTGTTTTTT. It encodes CATSALTANTGELFF.

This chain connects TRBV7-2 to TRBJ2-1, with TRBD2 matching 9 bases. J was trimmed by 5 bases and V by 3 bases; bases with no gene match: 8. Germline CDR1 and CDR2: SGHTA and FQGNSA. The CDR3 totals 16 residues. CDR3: CASSLEAGGLDNEQFF. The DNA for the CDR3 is TGTGCCAGCAGCTTGGAAGCGGGAGGCCTGGACAATGAGCAGTTCTTC.